A selection of T cell receptor beta chains follows, all from one sample in a study of T cells after yellow fever vaccination. From the 5' RACE reads, TCRdb called clonotypes with MiXCR, one entry per CDR3 protein. The data hold under 500,000 distinct CDR3 sequences, with roughly a sixth observed a single time. This sample comprised PBMCs, obtained before the yellow fever booster vaccination. These receptors were obtained from a young man who received the YFV17D yellow fever vaccine. The CDR3 runs from the conserved cysteine through the conserved F or W. D genes are given only for firm matches. The listing skips clone size in some rows; elsewhere it reads once, few, many or a size class.

size,V,D,J,CDR3,DNA
-,TRBV6-5,-,TRBJ2-3,CASSYNPRGDTQYF,TGTGCCAGCAGTTACAATCCCCGAGGGGATACGCAGTATTTT
few,TRBV20-1,-,TRBJ2-6,CSALNPFGGRANVLTF,TGCAGTGCCTTGAACCCCTTTGGGGGTAGGGCCAACGTCCTGACTTTC
few,TRBV4-2,-,TRBJ2-2,CASSQEGISGNTGELFF,TGTGCCAGCAGCCAAGAAGGAATTAGCGGTAACACCGGGGAGCTGTTTTTT
once,TRBV15,-,TRBJ2-1,CATSRRGSYNEQFF,TGTGCCACCAGTAGAAGGGGCTCCTACAATGAGCAGTTCTTC
-,TRBV7-2,TRBD1,TRBJ1-2,CASSLGATGPNGYTF,TGTGCCAGCAGCTTAGGGGCGACAGGGCCAAATGGCTACACCTTC
-,TRBV7-9,TRBD2,TRBJ2-1,CASSPNVTSGEQFF,TGTGCCAGCAGCCCCAACGTGACTAGCGGGGAGCAGTTCTTC
few,TRBV20-1,-,TRBJ2-2,CSARAVTGELFF,TGCAGTGCTAGAGCTGTGACCGGGGAGCTGTTTTTT
-,TRBV9,TRBD1,TRBJ2-5,CASSAQGVGETQYF,TGTGCCAGCAGCGCGCAGGGGGTCGGGGAGACCCAGTACTTC
few,TRBV3-1,-,TRBJ2-3,CASSGEGRGSTDTQYF,TGTGCCAGCAGCGGCGAAGGTAGGGGAAGCACAGATACGCAGTATTTT
-,TRBV29-1,TRBD1,TRBJ2-1,CSVVGDPGGKQFF,TGCAGCGTTGTCGGGGACCCAGGGGGTAAGCAGTTCTTC
-,TRBV6-6,-,TRBJ1-4,CASSGEGSANEKLFF,TGTGCCAGCAGTGGGGAGGGGTCGGCTAATGAAAAACTGTTTTTT
-,TRBV4-3,-,TRBJ1-2,CASSQVRRESGNTF,TGCGCCAGCAGCCAAGTAAGGCGTGAGTCCGGGAACACCTTC
few,TRBV20-1,TRBD1,TRBJ1-5,CSARPQGGTSNQPQHF,TGCAGTGCTAGACCACAGGGGGGAACCAGCAATCAGCCCCAGCATTTT
-,TRBV4-1,-,TRBJ2-5,CASSQEALPSEGTQYF,TGCGCCAGCAGCCAAGAGGCATTGCCCTCAGAGGGGACCCAGTACTTC
-,TRBV21-1,-,TRBJ2-3,CASRDRVNTDTQYF,TGTGCCAGCAGGGACAGGGTTAACACAGATACGCAGTATTTT
-,TRBV3-1,-,TRBJ2-7,CASSQVAYEQYF,TGTGCCAGCAGCCAAGTGGCCTACGAGCAGTACTTC
many,TRBV3-1,-,TRBJ2-6,CASSLMGSGANVLTF,TGTGCCAGCAGCCTGATGGGTAGTGGGGCCAACGTCCTGACTTTC
-,TRBV7-3,-,TRBJ2-2,CASSMGGSAGELFF,TGTGCCAGCAGCATGGGGGGTTCGGCCGGGGAGCTGTTTTTT
few,TRBV28,TRBD1,TRBJ1-6,CASSNTRQGLGINSPLHF,TGTGCCAGCAGTAACACCCGACAGGGGTTGGGGATAAATTCACCCCTCCACTTT
few,TRBV24-1,TRBD2,TRBJ2-1,CATSDSGLAGGVVDEQFF,TGTGCCACCAGTGATTCGGGACTAGCGGGGGGCGTCGTCGATGAGCAGTTCTTC
many,TRBV20-1,TRBD1,TRBJ1-5,CSARGDRENYQPQHF,TGCAGTGCTAGAGGGGACAGGGAGAATTATCAGCCCCAGCATTTT
few,TRBV12-3/TRBV12-4,-,TRBJ2-5,CASSPGGKETQYF,TGTGCCAGCAGCCCCGGGGGTAAGGAGACCCAGTACTTC